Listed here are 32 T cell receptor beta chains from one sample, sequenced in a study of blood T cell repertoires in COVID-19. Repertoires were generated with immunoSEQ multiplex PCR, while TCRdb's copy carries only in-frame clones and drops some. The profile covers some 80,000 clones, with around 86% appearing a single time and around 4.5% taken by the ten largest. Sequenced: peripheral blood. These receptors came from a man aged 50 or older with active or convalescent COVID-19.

The CDR3 reads CASSFGPAGVETQYF. The CDR3 DNA is TGTGCCAGCAGCTTTGGCCCCGCAGGGGTCGAGACCCAGTACTTC. The rearrangement links TRBV12-1 to TRBJ2-5; the table's D call, TRBD1, was not checked against the DNA. TRBV12-1 is tagged as a pseudogene. The CDR3 contains 15 residues.

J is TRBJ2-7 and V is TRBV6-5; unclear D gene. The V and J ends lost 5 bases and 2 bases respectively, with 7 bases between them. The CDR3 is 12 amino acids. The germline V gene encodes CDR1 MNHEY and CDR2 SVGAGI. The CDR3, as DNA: TGTGCCAGCAGTAGTCTAGCCTACGAGCAGTACGTC. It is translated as CASSSLAYEQYV.

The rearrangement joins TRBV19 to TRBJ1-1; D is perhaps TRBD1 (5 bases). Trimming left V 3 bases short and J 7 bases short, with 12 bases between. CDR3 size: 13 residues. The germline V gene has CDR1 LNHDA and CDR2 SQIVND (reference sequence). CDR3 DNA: TGTGCCAGTAGTATGAGACAGTACTATGAAGCTTTCTTT. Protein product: CASSMRQYYEAFF.

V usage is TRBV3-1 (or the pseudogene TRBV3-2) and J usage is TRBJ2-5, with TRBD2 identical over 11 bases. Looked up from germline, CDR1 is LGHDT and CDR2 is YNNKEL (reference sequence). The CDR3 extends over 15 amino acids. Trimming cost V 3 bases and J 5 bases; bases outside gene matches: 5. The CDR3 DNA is TGTGCCAGCAGCCAGCATAGCGGGGGGGCGGAGACCCAGTACTTC. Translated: CASSQHSGGAETQYF.

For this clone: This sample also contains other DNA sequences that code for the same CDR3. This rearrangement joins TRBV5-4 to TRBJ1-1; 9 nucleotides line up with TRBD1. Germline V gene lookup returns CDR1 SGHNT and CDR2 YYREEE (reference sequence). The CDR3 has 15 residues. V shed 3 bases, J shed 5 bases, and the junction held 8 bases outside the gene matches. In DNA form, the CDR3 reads TGTGCCAGCAGCTCCCCGGGACAGGGAGGGACTGAAGCTTTCTTT. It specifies CASSSPGQGGTEAFF.

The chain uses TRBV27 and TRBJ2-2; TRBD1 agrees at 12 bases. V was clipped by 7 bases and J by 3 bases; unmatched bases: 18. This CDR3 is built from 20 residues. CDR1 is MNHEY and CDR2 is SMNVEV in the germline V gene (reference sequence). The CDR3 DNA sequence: TGTGCCAGCACCCTTAGGATAGCCCCCCGGGACAGGGGGCACACCGGGGAGCTGTTTTTT. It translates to CASTLRIAPRDRGHTGELFF.

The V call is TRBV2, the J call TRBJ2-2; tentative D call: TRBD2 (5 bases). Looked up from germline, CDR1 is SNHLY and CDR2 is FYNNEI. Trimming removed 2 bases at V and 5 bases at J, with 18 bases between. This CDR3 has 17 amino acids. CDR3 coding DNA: TGTGCCAGCAGTGAAACCTCAGTCAGGTCGGGAACCGGGGAGCTGTTTTTT. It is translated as CASSETSVRSGTGELFF.

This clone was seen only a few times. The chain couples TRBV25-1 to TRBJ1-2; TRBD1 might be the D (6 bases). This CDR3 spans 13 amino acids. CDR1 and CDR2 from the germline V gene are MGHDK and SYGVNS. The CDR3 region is CAARDNANYGYTF. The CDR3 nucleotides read TGTGCTGCACGGGACAACGCTAACTATGGCTACACCTTC.

The CDR3 sequence: CASSSGTVSSYNEQFF. The CDR3 coding sequence is TGTGCCAGCAGCTCGGGGACAGTGAGCTCCTACAATGAGCAGTTCTTC. The V gene is TRBV11-2, the J gene TRBJ2-1, with 7 bases identical to TRBD1. The CDR3 is made up of 16 amino acids. The germline gives CDR1 SGHAT, CDR2 FQNNGV. The ends lost 4 bases at V and 0 bases at J; junction bases unmatched: 6. The whole variable domain, remainder taken from reference TRBV11-2 and TRBJ2-1, is EAGVAQSPRYKIIEKRQSVAFWCNPISGHATLYWYQQILGQGPKLLIQFQNNGVVDDSQLPKDRFSAERLKGVDSTLKIQPAKLEDSAVYLCASSSGTVSSYNEQFFGPGTRLTVL.

CDR3 in amino acids: CASSLTTGGAETQYF. CDR3 bases: TGTGCCAGCAGCCTTACCACAGGGGGCGCGGAGACCCAGTACTTC. The chain employs TRBV3-1 (or the pseudogene TRBV3-2) and TRBJ2-5, with TRBD1 matching over 9 bases. This CDR3 has 15 amino acids. Trimming at V came to 4 bases and at J to 5 bases, leaving 8 bases not matched to a gene. In germline, CDR1 is LGHDT, CDR2 YNNKEL (reference sequence).

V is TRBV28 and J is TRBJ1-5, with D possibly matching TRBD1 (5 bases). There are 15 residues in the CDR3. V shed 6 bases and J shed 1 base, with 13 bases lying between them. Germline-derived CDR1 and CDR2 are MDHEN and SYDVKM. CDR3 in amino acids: CASRPGTSSNQPQHF. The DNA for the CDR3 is TGTGCCAGCAGGCCCGGGACTTCAAGCAATCAGCCCCAGCATTTT.

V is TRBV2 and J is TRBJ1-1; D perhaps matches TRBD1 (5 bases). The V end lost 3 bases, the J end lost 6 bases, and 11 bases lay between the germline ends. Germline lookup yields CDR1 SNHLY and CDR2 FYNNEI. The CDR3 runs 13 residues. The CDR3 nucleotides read TGTGCCAGCAGTGAGCCAGGGTGGGCTGAAGCTTTCTTT. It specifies CASSEPGWAEAFF.

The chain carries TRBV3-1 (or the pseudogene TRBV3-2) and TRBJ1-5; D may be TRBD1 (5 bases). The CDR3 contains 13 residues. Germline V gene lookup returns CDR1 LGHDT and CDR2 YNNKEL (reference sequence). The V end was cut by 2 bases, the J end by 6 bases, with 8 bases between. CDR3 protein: CASSQQGGQPQHF. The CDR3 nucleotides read TGTGCCAGCAGCCAACAGGGTGGTCAGCCCCAGCATTTT.

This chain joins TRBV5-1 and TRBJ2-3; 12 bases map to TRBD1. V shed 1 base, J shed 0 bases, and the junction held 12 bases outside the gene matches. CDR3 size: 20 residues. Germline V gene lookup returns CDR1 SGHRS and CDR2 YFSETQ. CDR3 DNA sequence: TGCGCCAGCAGCTTGTGGGGGACAGGGGGCGATTTTGTTAGCACAGATACGCAGTATTTT. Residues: CASSLWGTGGDFVSTDTQYF.

In DNA form, the CDR3 reads TGTGCCAGCTCACCAGTCGGGACTAGCGGCTCTGGCACAGATACGCAGTATTTT. Its translation: CASSPVGTSGSGTDTQYF. The chain links TRBV18 to TRBJ2-3, with 11 bases that match TRBD2. V lost 2 bases and J lost 1; bases outside the gene matches: 8. The CDR3 consists of 18 residues. From germline, CDR1 is KGHSH and CDR2 LQKENI.

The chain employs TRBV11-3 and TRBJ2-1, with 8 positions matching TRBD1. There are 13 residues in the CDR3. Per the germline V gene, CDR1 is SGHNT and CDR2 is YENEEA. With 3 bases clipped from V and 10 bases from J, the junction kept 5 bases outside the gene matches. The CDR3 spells CASSFGQGGEQFF. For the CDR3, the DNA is TGTGCCAGCAGCTTTGGACAGGGAGGCGAGCAGTTCTTC.

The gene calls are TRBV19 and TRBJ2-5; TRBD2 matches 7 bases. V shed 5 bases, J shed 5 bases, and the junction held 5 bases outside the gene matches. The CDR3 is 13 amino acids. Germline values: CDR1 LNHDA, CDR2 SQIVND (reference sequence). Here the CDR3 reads CASSGQGGETQYF. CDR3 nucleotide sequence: TGTGCCAGTAGTGGTCAGGGAGGGGAGACCCAGTACTTC. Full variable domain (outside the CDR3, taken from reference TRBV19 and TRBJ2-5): DGGITQSPKYLFRKEGQNVTLSCEQNLNHDAMYWYRQDPGQGLRLIYYSQIVNDFQKGDIAEGYSVSREKKESFPLTVTSAQKNPTAFYLCASSGQGGETQYFGPGTRLLVL.

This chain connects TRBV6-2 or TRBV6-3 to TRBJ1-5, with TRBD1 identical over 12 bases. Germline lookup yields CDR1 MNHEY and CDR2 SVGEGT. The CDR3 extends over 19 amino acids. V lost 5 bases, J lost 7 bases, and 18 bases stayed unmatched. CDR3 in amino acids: CASSNRDRGLSGRSQPQHF. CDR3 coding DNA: TGTGCCAGCAGTAACCGGGACAGGGGGCTGTCGGGACGATCCCAGCCCCAGCATTTT.

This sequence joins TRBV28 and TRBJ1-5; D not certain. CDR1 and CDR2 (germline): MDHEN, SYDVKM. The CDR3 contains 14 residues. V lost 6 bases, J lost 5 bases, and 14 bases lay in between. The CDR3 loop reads CASSGLWSYQPQHF. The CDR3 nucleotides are TGTGCCAGCAGCGGACTTTGGTCGTATCAGCCCCAGCATTTT.

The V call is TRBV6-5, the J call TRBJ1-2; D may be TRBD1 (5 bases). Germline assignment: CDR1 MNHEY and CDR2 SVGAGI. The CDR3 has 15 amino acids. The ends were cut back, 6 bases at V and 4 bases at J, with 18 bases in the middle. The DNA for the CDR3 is TGTGCCAGCAGGATTTCTTCCGGGACTACCTATGGCTACACCTTC. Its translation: CASRISSGTTYGYTF.

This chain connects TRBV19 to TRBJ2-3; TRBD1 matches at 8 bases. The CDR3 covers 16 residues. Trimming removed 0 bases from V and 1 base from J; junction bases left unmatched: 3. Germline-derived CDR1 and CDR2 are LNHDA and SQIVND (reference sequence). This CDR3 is CASSIEGTGRTDTQYF. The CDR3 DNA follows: TGTGCCAGTAGTATAGAAGGGACAGGACGCACAGATACGCAGTATTTT.

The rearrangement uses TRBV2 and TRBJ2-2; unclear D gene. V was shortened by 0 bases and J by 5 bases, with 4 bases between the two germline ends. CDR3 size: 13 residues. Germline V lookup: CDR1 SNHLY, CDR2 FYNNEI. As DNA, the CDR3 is TGTGCCAGCAGTGAAGCGCGAACCGGGGAGCTGTTTTTT. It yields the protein CASSEARTGELFF. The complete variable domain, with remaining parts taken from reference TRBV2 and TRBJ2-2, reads EPEVTQTPSHQVTQMGQEVILRCVPISNHLYFYWYRQILGQKVEFLVSFYNNEISEKSEIFDDQFSVERPDGSNFTLKIRSTKLEDSAMYFCASSEARTGELFFGEGSRLTVL.

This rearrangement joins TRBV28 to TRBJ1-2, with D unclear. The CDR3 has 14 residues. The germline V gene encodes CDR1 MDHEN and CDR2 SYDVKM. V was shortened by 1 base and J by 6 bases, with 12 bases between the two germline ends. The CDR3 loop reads CASSLFLRSDGYTF. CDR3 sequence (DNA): TGTGCCAGCAGTTTATTCTTACGATCGGATGGCTACACCTTC.

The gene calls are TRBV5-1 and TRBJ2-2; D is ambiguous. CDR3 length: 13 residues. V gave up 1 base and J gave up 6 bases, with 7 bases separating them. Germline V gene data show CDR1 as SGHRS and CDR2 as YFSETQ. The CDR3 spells CASSLSSPGELFF. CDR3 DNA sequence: TGCGCCAGCAGCTTGTCCAGTCCCGGGGAGCTGTTTTTT.

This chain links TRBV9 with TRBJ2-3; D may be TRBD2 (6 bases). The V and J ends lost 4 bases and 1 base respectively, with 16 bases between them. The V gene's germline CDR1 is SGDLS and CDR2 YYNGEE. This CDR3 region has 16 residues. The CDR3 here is CASSPPGGVGTDTQYF. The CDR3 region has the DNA TGTGCCAGCAGCCCCCCTGGAGGGGTGGGCACAGATACGCAGTATTTT.

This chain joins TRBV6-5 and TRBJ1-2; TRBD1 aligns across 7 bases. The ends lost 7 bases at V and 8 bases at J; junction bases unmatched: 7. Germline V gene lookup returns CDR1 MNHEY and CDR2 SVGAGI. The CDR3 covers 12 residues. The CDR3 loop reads CASTPDRVGYTF. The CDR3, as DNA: TGTGCCAGCACCCCTGACAGGGTCGGCTACACCTTC.

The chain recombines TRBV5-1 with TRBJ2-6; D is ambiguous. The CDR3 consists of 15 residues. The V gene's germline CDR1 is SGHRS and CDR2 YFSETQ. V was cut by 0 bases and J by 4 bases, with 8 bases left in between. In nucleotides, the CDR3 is TGCGCCAGCAGCTTGGGACTCTACGGGGCCAACGTCCTGACTTTC. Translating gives CASSLGLYGANVLTF.

The CDR3 region is CASSTHPQAETQYF. The CDR3 DNA follows: TGTGCCAGTAGCACACACCCGCAGGCGGAGACCCAGTACTTC. The chain joins TRBV19 to TRBJ2-5, with D uncertain. The CDR3 covers 14 residues. Trimming removed 6 bases from V and 5 bases from J, with 16 bases in between. Per the germline V gene, CDR1 is LNHDA and CDR2 is SQIVND (reference sequence).

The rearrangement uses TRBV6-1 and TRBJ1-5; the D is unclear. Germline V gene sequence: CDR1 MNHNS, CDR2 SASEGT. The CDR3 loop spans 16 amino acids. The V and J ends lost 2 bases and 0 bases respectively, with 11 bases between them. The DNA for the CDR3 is TGTGCCAGCAGTGAAACTGACAATTATAGCAATCAGCCCCAGCATTTT. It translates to CASSETDNYSNQPQHF.

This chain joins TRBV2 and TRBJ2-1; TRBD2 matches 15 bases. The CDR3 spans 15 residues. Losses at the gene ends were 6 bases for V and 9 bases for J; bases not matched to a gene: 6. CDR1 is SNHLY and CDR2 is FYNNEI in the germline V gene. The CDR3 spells CASSRTSGGAPEQFF. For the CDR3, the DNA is TGTGCCAGCAGCCGGACTAGCGGGGGGGCCCCTGAGCAGTTCTTC. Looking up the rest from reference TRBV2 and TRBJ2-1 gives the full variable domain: EPEVTQTPSHQVTQMGQEVILRCVPISNHLYFYWYRQILGQKVEFLVSFYNNEISEKSEIFDDQFSVERPDGSNFTLKIRSTKLEDSAMYFCASSRTSGGAPEQFFGPGTRLTVL.

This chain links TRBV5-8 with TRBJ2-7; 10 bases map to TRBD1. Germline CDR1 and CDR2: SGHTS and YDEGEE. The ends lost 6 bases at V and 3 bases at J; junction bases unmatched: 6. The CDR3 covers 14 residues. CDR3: CASILGQGSYEQYF. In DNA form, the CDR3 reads TGTGCCAGCATCCTGGGACAGGGGAGCTACGAGCAGTACTTC. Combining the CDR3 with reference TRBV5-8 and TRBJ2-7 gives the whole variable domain EAGVTQSPTHLIKTRGQQATLRCSPISGHTSVYWYQQALGLGLQFLLWYDEGEERNRGNFPPRFSGRQFPNYSSELNVNALELEDSALYLCASILGQGSYEQYFGPGTRLTVT.

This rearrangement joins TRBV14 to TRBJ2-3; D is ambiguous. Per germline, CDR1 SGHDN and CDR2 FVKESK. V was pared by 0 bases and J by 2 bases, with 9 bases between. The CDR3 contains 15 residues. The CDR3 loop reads CASSQDPGNTDTQYF. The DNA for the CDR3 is TGTGCCAGCAGCCAAGACCCGGGTAACACAGATACGCAGTATTTT.